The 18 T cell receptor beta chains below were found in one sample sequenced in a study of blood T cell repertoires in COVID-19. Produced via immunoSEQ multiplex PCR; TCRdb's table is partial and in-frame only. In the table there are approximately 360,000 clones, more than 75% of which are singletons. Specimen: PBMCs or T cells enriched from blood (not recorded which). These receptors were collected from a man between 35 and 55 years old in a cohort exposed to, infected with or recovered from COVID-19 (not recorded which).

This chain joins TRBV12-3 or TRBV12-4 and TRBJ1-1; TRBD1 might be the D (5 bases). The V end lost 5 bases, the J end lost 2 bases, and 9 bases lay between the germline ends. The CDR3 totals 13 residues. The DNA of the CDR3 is TGTGCCAGCAGTCAACAGGTAAACACTGAAGCTTTCTTT. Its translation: CASSQQVNTEAFF.

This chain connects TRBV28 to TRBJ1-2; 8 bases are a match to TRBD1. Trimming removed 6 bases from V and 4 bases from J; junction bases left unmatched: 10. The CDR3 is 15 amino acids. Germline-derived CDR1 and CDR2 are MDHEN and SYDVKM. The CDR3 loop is CASREAQGAAYGYTF. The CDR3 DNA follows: TGTGCCAGCAGGGAAGCTCAGGGGGCTGCCTATGGCTACACCTTC.

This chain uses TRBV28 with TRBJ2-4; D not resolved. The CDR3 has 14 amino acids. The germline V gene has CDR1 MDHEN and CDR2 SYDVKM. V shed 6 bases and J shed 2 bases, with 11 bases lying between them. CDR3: CASRLGGSKNIQYF. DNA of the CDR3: TGTGCCAGCAGGCTAGGTGGGTCCAAAAACATTCAGTACTTC.

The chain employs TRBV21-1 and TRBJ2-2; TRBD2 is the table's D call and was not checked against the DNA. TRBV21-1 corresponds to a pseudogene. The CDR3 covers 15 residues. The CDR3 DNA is TGTGCCAGCAGCAAAAACCCCCCGGACACCGGGGAGCTGTTTTTT. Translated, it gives CASSKNPPDTGELFF.

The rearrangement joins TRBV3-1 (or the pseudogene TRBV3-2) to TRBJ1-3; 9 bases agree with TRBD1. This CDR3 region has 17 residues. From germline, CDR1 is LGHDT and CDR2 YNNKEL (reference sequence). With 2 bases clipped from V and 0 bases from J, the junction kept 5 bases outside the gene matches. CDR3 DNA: TGTGCCAGCAGCCAAATGACAGGGGGAACCTCTGGAAACACCATATATTTT. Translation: CASSQMTGGTSGNTIYF.

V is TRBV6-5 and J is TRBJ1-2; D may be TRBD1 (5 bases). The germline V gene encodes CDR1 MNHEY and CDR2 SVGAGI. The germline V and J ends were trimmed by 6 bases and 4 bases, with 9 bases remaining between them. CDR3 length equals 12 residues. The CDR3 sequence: CASSGGAYGYTF. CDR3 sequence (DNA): TGTGCCAGCAGCGGAGGGGCCTATGGCTACACCTTC.

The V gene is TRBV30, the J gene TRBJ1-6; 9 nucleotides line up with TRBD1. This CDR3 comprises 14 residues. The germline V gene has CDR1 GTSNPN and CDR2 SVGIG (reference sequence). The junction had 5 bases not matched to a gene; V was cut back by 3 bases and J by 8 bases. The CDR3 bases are TGTGCCTGGAGCGGGGGACAGGGCCATTCACCCCTCCACTTT. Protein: CAWSGGQGHSPLHF.

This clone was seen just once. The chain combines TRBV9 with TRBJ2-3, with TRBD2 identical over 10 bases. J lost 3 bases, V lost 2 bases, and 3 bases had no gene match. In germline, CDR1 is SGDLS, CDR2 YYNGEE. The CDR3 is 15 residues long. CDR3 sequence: CASSVQAGGTDTQYF. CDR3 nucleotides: TGTGCCAGCAGCGTGCAAGCGGGAGGGACAGATACGCAGTATTTT.

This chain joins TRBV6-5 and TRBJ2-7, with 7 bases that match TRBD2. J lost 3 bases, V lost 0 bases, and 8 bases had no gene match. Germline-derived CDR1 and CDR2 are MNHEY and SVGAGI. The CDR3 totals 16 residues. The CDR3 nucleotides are TGTGCCAGCAGTTACTCGTCAGCGGGACGAGGCTACGAGCAGTACTTC. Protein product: CASSYSSAGRGYEQYF.

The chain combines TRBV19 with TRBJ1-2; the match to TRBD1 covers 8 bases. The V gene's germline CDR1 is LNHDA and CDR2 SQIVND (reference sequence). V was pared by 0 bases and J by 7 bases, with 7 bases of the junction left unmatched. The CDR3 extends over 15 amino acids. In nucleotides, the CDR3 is TGTGCCAGTAGTATAGATCTGACAGGGGCAGGTGGCTACACCTTC. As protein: CASSIDLTGAGGYTF.

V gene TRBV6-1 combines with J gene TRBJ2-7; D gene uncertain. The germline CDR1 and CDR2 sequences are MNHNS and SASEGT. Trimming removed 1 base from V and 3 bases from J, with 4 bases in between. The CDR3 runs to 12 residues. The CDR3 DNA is TGTGCCAGCAGTGAAGGCGTCTACGAGCAGTACTTC. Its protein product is CASSEGVYEQYF.

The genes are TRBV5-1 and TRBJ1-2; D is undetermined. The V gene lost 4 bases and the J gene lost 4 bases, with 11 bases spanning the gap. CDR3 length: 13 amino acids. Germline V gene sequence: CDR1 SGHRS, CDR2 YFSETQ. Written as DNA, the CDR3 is TGCGCCAGCAGCACATCAAGTATCTATGGCTACACCTTC. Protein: CASSTSSIYGYTF.

CDR3 sequence (DNA): TGTGCCAGCTCACCGGAGACAGGCTTTAACTATGGCTACACCTTC. Protein product: CASSPETGFNYGYTF. The J gene is TRBJ1-2, the V gene TRBV18; tentatively, D is TRBD1 (6 bases). V lost 3 bases to trimming and J lost 1 base, with 12 bases between them. Germline V gene sequence: CDR1 KGHSH, CDR2 LQKENI. This CDR3 comprises 15 residues.

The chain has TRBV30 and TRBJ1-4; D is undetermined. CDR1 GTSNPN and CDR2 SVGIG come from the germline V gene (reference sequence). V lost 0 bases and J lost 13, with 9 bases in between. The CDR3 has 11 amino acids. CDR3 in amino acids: CAWSVHGVLFF. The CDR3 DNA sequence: TGTGCCTGGAGTGTACACGGGGTACTGTTTTTT.

CDR3 amino acids: CASSSNLAGGEQYF. As DNA, the CDR3 is TGTGCCAGCAGCTCCAATCTAGCGGGAGGCGAGCAGTACTTC. The chain couples TRBV7-6 to TRBJ2-7; 11 nucleotides match TRBD2. The CDR3 consists of 14 residues. V lost 4 bases and J lost 6; bases outside the gene matches: 5. Germline assignment: CDR1 SGHVS and CDR2 FNYEAQ. Together with reference TRBV7-6 and TRBJ2-7, the CDR3 gives the full variable domain: GAGVSQSPRYKVTKRGQDVALRCDPISGHVSLYWYRQALGQGPEFLTYFNYEAQQDKSGLPNDRFSAERPEGSISTLTIQRTEQRDSAMYRCASSSNLAGGEQYFGPGTRLTVT.

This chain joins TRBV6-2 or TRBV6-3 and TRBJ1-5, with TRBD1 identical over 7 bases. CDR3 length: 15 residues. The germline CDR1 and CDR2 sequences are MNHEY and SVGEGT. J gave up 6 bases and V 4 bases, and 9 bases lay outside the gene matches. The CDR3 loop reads CASSSTGGGTQPQHF. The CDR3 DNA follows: TGTGCCAGCAGTTCTACGGGAGGGGGCACTCAGCCCCAGCATTTT.

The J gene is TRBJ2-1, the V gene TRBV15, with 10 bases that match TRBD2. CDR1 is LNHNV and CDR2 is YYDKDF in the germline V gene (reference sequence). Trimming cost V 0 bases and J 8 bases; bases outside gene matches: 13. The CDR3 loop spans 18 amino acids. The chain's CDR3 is CATSRDKQASGSPDEQFF. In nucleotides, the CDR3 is TGTGCCACCAGCAGAGATAAACAGGCTAGCGGGAGTCCCGATGAGCAGTTCTTC.

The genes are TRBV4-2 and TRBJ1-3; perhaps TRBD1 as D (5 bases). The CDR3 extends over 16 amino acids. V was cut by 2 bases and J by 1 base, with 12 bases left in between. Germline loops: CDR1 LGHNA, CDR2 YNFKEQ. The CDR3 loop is CASSQRTGLSGNTIYF. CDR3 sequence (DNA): TGTGCCAGCAGCCAACGGACGGGACTTTCTGGAAACACCATATATTTT.